This T cell receptor (beta chain) is from a study of CXCR3-negative and CXCR3-positive naive CD8 T cells. Across the study: Some 150 million TRB reads in total, about 1.5 +/- 0.3 million per library.

Germline CDR1 reads SGHNT; CDR2 reads YENEEA. The CDR3 runs to 15 residues. Study results and caveats: Against CXCR3-negative naive cells, CXCR3-positive naive cells showed more hydrophobic TRB CDR3s.

In regard to this clonotype: Its matching antigen is unknown.

The CD45RO-CCR7+CD27+CD95- phenotype denoted naive CD8+ T cells. The libraries of TRB cDNA were prepared using 5' RACE with UMI labels. TCRdb re-called the 5' RACE reads and shows each CDR3 protein once, DNA omitted. Its listing shows around 120,000 distinct CDR3 sequences. The TCR comes from a human donor in good health. Some clones in this sample may be carry-over from other donors' samples. This rearrangement joins TRBV11-3 to TRBJ2-5. Input material: naive CXCR3+ CD8+ T cells from blood. Subset meaning: CD45RO-CCR7+CD27+CD95- naive CD8+ T cells expressing CXCR3 (TNR3+). The CDR3 here is CASSLGSTGQETQYF.